Below are 18 T cell receptor beta chains sequenced from a single sample in a study of shared clonotypes between healthy human individuals. Method: immunoSEQ multiplex PCR; TCRdb's copy keeps in-frame clones and lacks some. The sample contains about 2.4 million clones, just over 90% of which appear only once. The sequencing input was naive CD4+ T cells sorted from blood. The subset: CD45RA+ positively selected. The receptors were gathered from a man younger than 30 in good health.

Details on this clone: The same CDR3 is also encoded by other DNA sequences in this sample. This chain connects TRBV19 to TRBJ2-2; TRBD1 might be the D (5 bases). Germline CDR1 reads LNHDA; CDR2 reads SQIVND (reference sequence). CDR3 size: 13 residues. V was cut by 3 bases and J by 4 bases, with 6 bases left in between. CDR3 sequence (DNA): TGTGCCAGTAGTATCCAGGGCACCGGGGAGCTGTTTTTT. Its translation is CASSIQGTGELFF.

This chain joins TRBV6-1 and TRBJ1-2, with D uncertain. V was clipped by 0 bases and J by 2 bases, with 13 bases between them. CDR3 size: 16 residues. In germline, CDR1 is MNHNS, CDR2 SASEGT. CDR3 sequence reads: CASSEASTLGNYGYTF. The CDR3 nucleotides read TGTGCCAGCAGTGAAGCTTCCACCTTGGGAAACTATGGCTACACCTTC.

The gene calls are TRBV7-3 and TRBJ2-2; 7 positions agree with TRBD2. The CDR3 is made up of 14 amino acids. The trim removed 6 bases at V and 3 bases at J, leaving 4 bases unmatched. Germline V gene lookup returns CDR1 SGHTA and CDR2 FQGTGA. The CDR3 nucleotides read TGTGCCAGCAGAACCACTAGCGACACCGGGGAGCTGTTTTTT. It specifies CASRTTSDTGELFF.

This chain uses TRBV7-2 with TRBJ2-1; TRBD2 aligns across 9 bases. Trimming cost V 5 bases and J 9 bases; bases outside gene matches: 14. This CDR3 has 16 amino acids. The germline V gene has CDR1 SGHTA and CDR2 FQGNSA. The CDR3 nucleotides read TGTGCCAGCAGCCCCATTGTGGCGGGAGGGCCCGGTGAGCAGTTCTTC. Protein sequence: CASSPIVAGGPGEQFF.

This clone was detected only a few times. The chain employs TRBV25-1 and TRBJ2-2, with 9 bases lining up with TRBD2. Germline V lookup: CDR1 MGHDK, CDR2 SYGVNS. The V gene end was trimmed by 4 bases and the J gene end by 2 bases; junction bases not matched to a gene: 5. This CDR3 region has 16 residues. The DNA for the CDR3 is TGTGCCAGCAGTGGACGACTAGCGGTAAACACCGGGGAGCTGTTTTTT. It is translated as CASSGRLAVNTGELFF.

The chain links TRBV11-3 to TRBJ2-5; D gene ambiguous. Germline CDR1 SGHNT, CDR2 YENEEA. This CDR3 is 13 amino acids long. Trimming pared 2 bases from V and 5 bases from J, leaving 9 bases between. DNA of the CDR3: TGTGCCAGCAGCTTAAGTGATTATGAGACCCAGTACTTC. Residues: CASSLSDYETQYF.

CDR3 nucleotides: TGTGCCAGCGCCCGGGACAGGGACACCGGGGAGCTGTTTTTT. The encoded protein is CASARDRDTGELFF. The rearrangement links TRBV2 to TRBJ2-2; TRBD1 matches 9 bases. After removal of 8 bases from V and 3 bases from J, the junction contained 4 bases not matched to a gene. The CDR3 totals 14 residues. Germline assignment: CDR1 SNHLY and CDR2 FYNNEI.

The chain carries TRBV27 and TRBJ1-6; tentative D call: TRBD1 (6 bases). The CDR3 is 18 amino acids. Germline V lookup: CDR1 MNHEY, CDR2 SMNVEV (reference sequence). V was shortened by 6 bases and J by 0 bases, with 18 bases between the two germline ends. This CDR3 reads CASRSDSWSSSYNSPLHF. For the CDR3, the DNA is TGTGCCAGCAGGTCGGACAGTTGGTCAAGCTCCTATAATTCACCCCTCCACTTT.

In DNA form, the CDR3 reads TGTGCCAGCAGTGAAACTACGATGGGGACCCAGTACTTC. Translation gives CASSETTMGTQYF. V is TRBV6-1 and J is TRBJ2-5; D is unresolved. This CDR3 spans 13 amino acids. Per the germline V gene, CDR1 is MNHNS and CDR2 is SASEGT. Trimming cost V 2 bases and J 7 bases, with 11 bases left between them.

The chain uses TRBV6-4 and TRBJ2-3; 7 bases map to TRBD1. After removal of 6 bases from V and 3 bases from J, the junction contained 3 bases not matched to a gene. This CDR3 is 13 amino acids long. Per the germline V gene, CDR1 is MRHNA and CDR2 is SNTAGT. CDR3 coding DNA: TGTGCCAGCAGAAGGGACAGAACAGATACGCAGTATTTT. Its translation is CASRRDRTDTQYF.

The chain has TRBV6-5 and TRBJ1-3, with D uncertain. Trimming took 4 bases from V and 0 from J, leaving 10 bases between them. The CDR3 runs 15 residues. Germline CDR1 and CDR2: MNHEY and SVGAGI. For the CDR3, the DNA is TGTGCCAGCAGTTCCCCACAAAGCTCTGGAAACACCATATATTTT. As protein: CASSSPQSSGNTIYF.

The chain links TRBV19 to TRBJ1-4; 11 bases are shared with TRBD1. Germline V gene lookup returns CDR1 LNHDA and CDR2 SQIVND (reference sequence). The CDR3 contains 14 residues. V gave up 5 bases and J gave up 7 bases; unmatched junction bases: 3. CDR3 residues: CASSYGTGGEKLFF. The CDR3 DNA is TGTGCCAGTAGTTACGGGACAGGGGGTGAAAAACTGTTTTTT.

Concerning this clone: At the DNA level, this CDR3 is encoded by other sequences in the same sample as well. The V call is TRBV27, the J call TRBJ1-2; TRBD1 aligns across 8 bases. The CDR3 is 14 residues long. CDR1 is MNHEY and CDR2 is SMNVEV in the germline V gene (reference sequence). J lost 2 bases, V lost 5 bases, and 4 bases had no gene match. The CDR3 coding sequence is TGTGCCAGCAGTCTTGGACAGGGCAACTATGGCTACACCTTC. Translating it yields CASSLGQGNYGYTF.

V is TRBV6-6 and J is TRBJ2-1; TRBD1 matches at 7 bases. V dropped 8 bases and J dropped 8; count of bases not matched to a gene: 15. Germline V gene data show CDR1 as MNHNY and CDR2 as SVGAGI (reference sequence). The CDR3 has 15 residues. CDR3 bases: TGTGCCAGCCGGGACAGCCGTCCAAAGGGCGATGAGCAGTTCTTC. This encodes CASRDSRPKGDEQFF.

The chain joins TRBV28 to TRBJ2-3; D is undetermined. The V end was cut by 6 bases, the J end by 0 bases, with 10 bases between. Germline V CDR1 and CDR2: MDHEN, SYDVKM. CDR3 length equals 14 residues. The CDR3 protein is CASRPTVSTDTQYF. In nucleotides, the CDR3 is TGTGCCAGCAGACCCACAGTAAGCACAGATACGCAGTATTTT.

The rearrangement joins TRBV5-5 to TRBJ1-4; the D is unclear. Germline values: CDR1 SGHKS, CDR2 YYEKEE (reference sequence). The V gene lost 5 bases and the J gene lost 8 bases, with 16 bases spanning the gap. This CDR3 spans 14 amino acids. CDR3 nucleotides: TGTGCCAGCAGACCCAGATGGCGTGAGGAAAAACTGTTTTTT. This translates into CASRPRWREEKLFF.

Points on this clone: At one end, the junction sequence differs from germline, possibly due to a read error. V usage is TRBV11-2 and J usage is TRBJ1-6, with D maybe TRBD1 (5 bases). The CDR3 is 16 residues long. CDR1 and CDR2 (germline): SGHAT, FQNNGV. The CDR3 spells CASSLGGPTYNSPLHF. CDR3 nucleotides: TGTGCCAGCAGCTTAGGGGGCCCGACCTACAATTCACCCCTCCACTTT.

The rearrangement uses TRBV6-1 and TRBJ2-1; 8 bases fit TRBD2. Losses at the gene ends were 4 bases for V and 2 bases for J; bases not matched to a gene: 13. The germline gives CDR1 MNHNS, CDR2 SASEGT. CDR3 length: 18 residues. The CDR3 nucleotides are TGTGCCAGCAGTGTCACAGGGTTTGGCGGGAGGACCTACAATGAGCAGTTCTTC. Its protein is CASSVTGFGGRTYNEQFF.